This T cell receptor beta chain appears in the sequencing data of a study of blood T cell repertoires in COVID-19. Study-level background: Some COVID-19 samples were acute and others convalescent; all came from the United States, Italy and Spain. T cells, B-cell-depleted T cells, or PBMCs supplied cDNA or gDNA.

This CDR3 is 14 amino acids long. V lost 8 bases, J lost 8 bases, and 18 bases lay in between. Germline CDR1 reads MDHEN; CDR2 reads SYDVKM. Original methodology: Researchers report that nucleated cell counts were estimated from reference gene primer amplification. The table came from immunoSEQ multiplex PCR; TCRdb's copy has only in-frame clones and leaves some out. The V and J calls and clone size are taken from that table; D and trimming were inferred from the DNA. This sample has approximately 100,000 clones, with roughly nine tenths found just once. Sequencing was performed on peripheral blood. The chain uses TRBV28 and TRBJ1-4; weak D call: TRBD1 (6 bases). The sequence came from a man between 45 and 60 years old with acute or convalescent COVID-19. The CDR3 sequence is CASYKGGLGEKLFF. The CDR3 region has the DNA TGTGCCAGCTACAAGGGGGGGCTAGGCGAAAAACTGTTTTTT. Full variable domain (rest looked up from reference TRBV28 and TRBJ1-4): DVKVTQSSRYLVKRTGEKVFLECVQDMDHENMFWYRQDPGLGLRLIYFSYDVKMKEKGDIPEGYSVSREKKERFSLILESASTNQTSMYLCASYKGGLGEKLFFGSGTQLSVL.